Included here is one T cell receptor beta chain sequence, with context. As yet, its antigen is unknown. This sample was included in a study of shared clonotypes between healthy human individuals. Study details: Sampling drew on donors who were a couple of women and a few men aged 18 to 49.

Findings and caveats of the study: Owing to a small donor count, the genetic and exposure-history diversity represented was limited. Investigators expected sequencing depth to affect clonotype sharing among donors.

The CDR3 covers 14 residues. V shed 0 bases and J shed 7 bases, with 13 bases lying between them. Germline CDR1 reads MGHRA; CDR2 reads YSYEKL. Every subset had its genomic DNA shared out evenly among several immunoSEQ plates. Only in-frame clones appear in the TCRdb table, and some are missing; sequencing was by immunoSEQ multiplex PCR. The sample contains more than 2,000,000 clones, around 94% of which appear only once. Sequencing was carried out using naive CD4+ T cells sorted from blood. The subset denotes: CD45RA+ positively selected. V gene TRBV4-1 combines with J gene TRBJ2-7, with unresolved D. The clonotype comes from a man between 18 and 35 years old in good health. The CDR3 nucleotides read TGCGCCAGCAGCCAAGATGGCACAGTGGAAGAGCAGTACTTC. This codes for CASSQDGTVEEQYF.